This entry is about one T cell receptor (beta chain). The CDR3 extends over 17 amino acids. V lost 5 bases to trimming and J lost 9 bases; unmatched junction nucleotides: 18. Germline V gene lookup returns CDR1 SGHTA and CDR2 FQGTGA. This entry belongs to a study of blood T cell repertoires in COVID-19. Overall study: T cells, B-cell-depleted T cells, or PBMCs provided the cDNA or gDNA that served as material.

Per the original methods: The authors estimated nucleated cell counts from reference gene primer amplification. Libraries were prepared by immunoSEQ multiplex PCR; TCRdb keeps only in-frame clonotypes and omits some of them. V and J calls and clone size are given by that table; D and trimming were obtained from the DNA. The sample has 200,000 to 250,000 clones; more than 80% are singletons. This clonotype originated in a woman between 25 and 40 years old with COVID-19, enrolled during active disease. This chain uses TRBV7-3 with TRBJ2-3; 9 bases are a match to TRBD2. The material sequenced was peripheral blood. The CDR3 region has the DNA TGTGCCAGCAGCACTTGGTCTAGCGGGATGGGGAGAGGCACGCAGTATTTT. Translated: CASSTWSSGMGRGTQYF.